This T cell receptor (beta chain) emerged from a study of blood T cells in healthy people across ages. Together with a sample-barcoded 5' primer, a J-beta primer mix was included in a second PCR lasting 7 to 11 cycles. TCRdb used MiXCR to reprocess the 5' RACE reads, holding one entry per CDR3 protein. This sample has around 580,000 distinct CDR3 sequences, with around 50% found just once. Each donor's blood draw was approximately 10 milliliters of peripheral blood. Extraction yielded at least 5.5 micrograms of total RNA per sample. The CDR3 is made up of 18 amino acids. Trimming took 7 bases from V and 0 from J; bases not matched to a gene: 16. Germline V lookup: CDR1 DFQATT, CDR2 SNEGSKA (reference sequence).

This TCR was recovered from an elderly man in good health. The chain recombines TRBV20-1 with TRBJ1-1; 11 bases match TRBD1. The material sequenced was blood. The CDR3 DNA reads TGCAGTGGGAGCGGGACAGGGGGTCGGACCCCTCTGAACACTGAAGCTTTCTTT. Amino acids: CSGSGTGGRTPLNTEAFF.